Sequencing of this TCR beta chain was carried out in a study of identical twins. Study results and caveats: Out-of-frame TCR alpha sharing observed in monozygotic twins exceeded model estimates. Excess low generation probability was seen in twin-shared out-of-frame alpha sequences.

One entry per CDR3 protein results from TCRdb running MiXCR on the 5' RACE reads. The profile shows about 890,000 distinct CDR3 sequences, roughly an eighth of them singletons. The sample holds a few counts of this clonotype. Its antigen remains unknown. This sample also appeared in a second study, on yellow fever vaccine responses in identical twins.

Source material: PBMCs. The clonotype comes from a woman under 30 in good health.

The CDR3 DNA reads as TGTGCCAGCAGCCATGGGACAGGGATGAACGAGCAGTACTTC. This codes for CASSHGTGMNEQYF. V and J are TRBV12-3 or TRBV12-4 and TRBJ2-7; 9 nucleotides line up with TRBD1. Germline trimming cut 6 bases from V and 5 bases from J; bases unmatched to any gene: 8. This CDR3 region has 14 residues.